This TCR beta chain originates from a study of OX40 agonist ivuxolimab in advanced cancers. Study information: Antecedent anti-PD-1, anti-PD-L1 or anti-CTLA-4 therapy was permissible, with over 35% having received some.

The CDR3 covers 14 residues. Trimming stripped 7 bases from V and 7 bases from J, with 19 bases between. Germline values: CDR1 LNHDA, CDR2 SQIVND (reference sequence). Repertoires were generated with immunoSEQ multiplex PCR, while TCRdb's copy carries only in-frame clones and drops some. The sample yields over 80,000 clones, over 75% seen once. Sequenced here: CD4+ or CD8+ T cells sorted from blood, sampled in a trial of the OX40 agonist ivuxolimab. This receptor was taken from an adult with an advanced solid tumor such as melanoma, head and neck, liver or kidney cancer. The chain joins TRBV19 to TRBJ1-1, with a weak D call TRBD1 (6 bases). The CDR3 DNA sequence: TGTGCCAGTATGGGGGCGCAGGGGTGGGTTGAAGCTTTCTTT. Translating it yields CASMGAQGWVEAFF.